Listed below are T cell receptor beta chains from one sample, sequenced in a study of blood T cells in healthy people across ages. TCRdb re-derived calls from the 5' RACE reads in MiXCR, one entry per CDR3 protein. Seen here are 650,000 to 700,000 distinct CDR3 sequences, 40% to 65% observed once, and the top ten hold approximately 13%. Material: blood. The receptors originated from a woman older than 75 in good health. The CDR3 runs from the conserved cysteine through the conserved F or W. The D gene is left open where the match is weak. Clone size is not always given. Where it is, it says once, few, many or a class for expanded clones.

>TRBJ2-5|TRBV7-9|NA|NA
TGTGCCAGCAGCTTAAATATCGAGACCCAGTACTTC
CASSLNIETQYF
>TRBJ2-2|TRBV6-2/TRBV6-3|NA|NA
TGTGCCAGCAGTTACGGGAACAGGCGAACCGGGGAGCTGTTTTTT
CASSYGNRRTGELFF
>TRBJ2-2|TRBV29-1|NA|NA
TGCAGCGCCGAACCAACAGACACCGGGGAGCTGTTTTTT
CSAEPTDTGELFF
>TRBJ2-1|TRBV3-1|NA|once
TGTGCCAGCAGCCAAGCGGGTTTCGGGCACGAGCAGTTCTTC
CASSQAGFGHEQFF
>TRBJ2-2|TRBV12-3/TRBV12-4|NA|NA
TGTGCCAGTCCCTCCCGCGTCGGGGAGCTGTTTTTT
CASPSRVGELFF
>TRBJ2-7|TRBV7-2|NA|NA
TGTGCCAGCAGCTTTCAATCCTACGAGCAGTACTTC
CASSFQSYEQYF
>TRBJ1-6|TRBV12-3/TRBV12-4|TRBD1|NA
TGTGCCAGCAGTTTTATGGCCGGACAGGGGAGCTCCTATAATTCACCCCTCCACTTT
CASSFMAGQGSSYNSPLHF
>TRBJ2-2|TRBV28|NA|few
TGTGCCAGCGGCCCAGGGAACACCGGGGAGCTGTTTTTT
CASGPGNTGELFF
>TRBJ2-7|TRBV7-9|NA|NA
TGTGCCAGCAGCTTAGTGTTACGGGGTCGGAGGGCGAACTCCTACGAGCAGTACTTC
CASSLVLRGRRANSYEQYF
>TRBJ2-5|TRBV11-2|TRBD2|NA
TGTGCCAGCACCAACTTGGGACTAGCGGAAGAGACCCAGTACTTC
CASTNLGLAEETQYF
>TRBJ2-3|TRBV29-1|TRBD2|few
TGCAGCGTTCCCCTAGCGGGAGTTACAGATACGCAGTATTTT
CSVPLAGVTDTQYF
>TRBJ2-1|TRBV20-1|TRBD2|NA
TGCAGTGCTAGACCTAGCGGGGGTACCTACAATGAGCAGTTCTTC
CSARPSGGTYNEQFF
>TRBJ2-3|TRBV4-3|NA|NA
TGCGCCAGCAGCCAAGAGAATTTTTGGGACGTAGTCACAGATACGCAGTATTTT
CASSQENFWDVVTDTQYF
>TRBJ2-1|TRBV12-3/TRBV12-4|TRBD2|few
TGTGCCAGCAGAACACTAGCGGGGGGGCTCTACAATGAGCAGTTCTTC
CASRTLAGGLYNEQFF
>TRBJ1-6|TRBV10-3|NA|NA
TGTGCCATCAGGGTCAGTCTTAATTCACCCCTCCACTTT
CAIRVSLNSPLHF
>TRBJ1-2|TRBV6-5|NA|NA
TGTGCCAGCAGTAGCAGGGTAGGGGGTAACTATGGCTACACCTTC
CASSSRVGGNYGYTF